The 19 T cell receptor beta chains below all came from one sample that was sequenced in a study of long-term antiretroviral therapy in people with HIV. Version v3.0 of the immunoSEQ assay ran at survey level. Libraries were prepared by immunoSEQ multiplex PCR; TCRdb keeps only in-frame clonotypes and omits some of them. Seen here are over 15,000 clones, 70% to 80% observed once, and the top ten hold roughly 6.5%. Sequencing was performed on unsorted PBMCs, taken at the start of antiretroviral therapy, before treatment. These receptors were collected from a man aged 18 to 29 with HIV.

The gene calls are TRBV5-1 and TRBJ2-7, with 8 bases fitting TRBD1. After removal of 4 bases from V and 4 bases from J, the junction contained 10 bases not matched to a gene. The germline CDR1 and CDR2 sequences are SGHRS and YFSETQ. This CDR3 region has 15 residues. The chain's CDR3 is CASSRDRGGSYEQYF. The CDR3 DNA is TGCGCCAGCAGCAGAGACAGGGGAGGTAGTTACGAGCAGTACTTC.

The chain has TRBV15 and TRBJ2-3, with 12 bases identical to TRBD1. The V and J ends lost 5 bases and 2 bases, in that order; junction bases with no gene match: 5. From germline, CDR1 is LNHNV and CDR2 YYDKDF (reference sequence). The CDR3 sequence is 16 residues long. The CDR3 protein is CATSLRDRGPTDTQYF. The CDR3, as DNA: TGTGCCACCAGCCTAAGGGACAGGGGGCCCACAGATACGCAGTATTTT.

The chain has TRBV5-1 and TRBJ2-7; TRBD1 matches at 10 bases. The germline V gene has CDR1 SGHRS and CDR2 YFSETQ. The CDR3 is 15 amino acids. With V trimmed by 4 bases and J by 2 bases, 6 bases remained unmatched. CDR3 nucleotide sequence: TGCGCCAGCAGCCTAGGGACAGGGGTAACCTACGAGCAGTACTTC. Protein sequence: CASSLGTGVTYEQYF.

The rearrangement links TRBV7-8 to TRBJ2-1; no clear D gene. In germline, CDR1 is SGHVS, CDR2 FQNEAQ. The CDR3 is 16 amino acids. V lost 2 bases and J lost 0, with 11 bases in between. The CDR3 DNA sequence: TGTGCCAGCAGCTTAAGGGCTGCGAGCTCCTACAATGAGCAGTTCTTC. This sequence encodes CASSLRAASSYNEQFF.

This chain joins TRBV6-1 and TRBJ2-7; maybe TRBD2 (6 bases). The CDR3 loop spans 14 amino acids. The germline V gene has CDR1 MNHNS and CDR2 SASEGT. V was pared by 1 base and J by 2 bases, with 9 bases between. The CDR3 nucleotides are TGTGCCAGCAGTGAAGTATGGAGGGCCTACGAGCAGTACTTC. It specifies CASSEVWRAYEQYF.

The V call is TRBV30, the J call TRBJ1-2; the match to TRBD1 covers 11 bases. The length of the CDR3 is 15 residues. Trimming took 3 bases from V and 6 from J; bases not matched to a gene: 9. Germline V gene lookup returns CDR1 GTSNPN and CDR2 SVGIG (reference sequence). The CDR3 loop is CAWRLGTGGMDGYTF. The CDR3 coding sequence is TGTGCCTGGAGGTTAGGGACAGGGGGAATGGATGGCTACACCTTC.

This sequence joins TRBV9 and TRBJ2-1; D is perhaps TRBD2 (6 bases). The germline gives CDR1 SGDLS, CDR2 YYNGEE. Trimming stripped 0 bases from V and 10 bases from J, with 11 bases between. The CDR3 loop spans 13 amino acids. The DNA of the CDR3 is TGTGCCAGCAGCGTAGCCGGGGGACCGGAGCAGTTCTTC. The encoded protein is CASSVAGGPEQFF.

The genes are TRBV19 and TRBJ1-1; 9 bases are a match to TRBD1. CDR1 and CDR2 (germline): LNHDA, SQIVND (reference sequence). The CDR3 length is 16 residues. Losses at the gene ends were 5 bases for V and 1 base for J; bases not matched to a gene: 8. The CDR3 sequence: CASSGLPGQGNTEAFF. The CDR3 nucleotides are TGTGCCAGTAGTGGTCTGCCGGGACAGGGGAACACTGAAGCTTTCTTT.

The rearrangement joins TRBV18 to TRBJ2-1; 12 bases map to TRBD2. After removal of 0 bases from V and 5 bases from J, the junction contained 5 bases not matched to a gene. The length of the CDR3 is 17 residues. CDR1 is KGHSH, CDR2 LQKENI, per germline. The CDR3 spells CASSPPGLAGGDNEQFF. The CDR3 DNA sequence: TGTGCCAGCTCACCACCGGGACTAGCGGGTGGGGACAATGAGCAGTTCTTC.

This sequence joins TRBV6-1 and TRBJ1-1, with D maybe TRBD1 (6 bases). Trimming removed 6 bases from V and 9 bases from J, with 11 bases in between. The CDR3 has 11 residues. Germline CDR1 reads MNHNS; CDR2 reads SASEGT. CDR3 sequence (DNA): TGTGCCAGCAGGGACAGATTGAAAGCTTTCTTT. Residues: CASRDRLKAFF.

This chain links TRBV4-3 with TRBJ2-7; a possible D gene is TRBD2 (5 bases). Per germline, CDR1 LGHNA and CDR2 YSLEER. CDR3 length: 13 residues. Trimming took 3 bases from V and 6 from J, leaving 12 bases between them. The CDR3 region is CASSQATRTEQYF. The DNA for the CDR3 is TGCGCCAGCAGCCAGGCCACTAGGACCGAGCAGTACTTC.

The table lists this clone with a few counts. The J gene is TRBJ2-3, the V gene TRBV7-3; a weak D match, TRBD1 (6 bases). In germline, CDR1 is SGHTA, CDR2 FQGTGA. V lost 5 bases, J lost 6 bases, and 27 bases lay in between. The CDR3 is 18 amino acids. The CDR3 here is CASSDSGVLGPNYDTQYF. The CDR3 DNA follows: TGTGCCAGCAGCGATTCAGGGGTTCTAGGGCCAAATTATGATACGCAGTATTTT.

This clone has only a few counts. The chain couples TRBV28 to TRBJ2-2; D is perhaps TRBD2 (5 bases). The CDR3 spans 15 residues. V gave up 0 bases and J gave up 4 bases, with 9 bases separating them. Germline V gives CDR1 MDHEN, CDR2 SYDVKM. The CDR3 DNA reads as TGTGCCAGCAGTTTATGGCGGAGGAGCACCGGGGAGCTGTTTTTT. Translated: CASSLWRRSTGELFF.

This chain connects TRBV5-4 to TRBJ1-5; D is unresolved. The CDR3 length is 15 residues. Germline CDR1 is SGHNT and CDR2 is YYREEE (reference sequence). The ends were cut back, 5 bases at V and 9 bases at J, with 21 bases in the middle. The CDR3 DNA is TGTGCCAGCAGTCAGGCCCCCGGGCACCCCGGGCCCCAGCATTTT. Residues: CASSQAPGHPGPQHF.

The V gene is TRBV7-2, the J gene TRBJ1-1; D is unclear. Trimming cost V 1 base and J 11 bases, with 14 bases left between them. Per germline, CDR1 SGHTA and CDR2 FQGNSA. The CDR3 totals 13 residues. The CDR3 nucleotides are TGTGCCAGCAGCTTAGTGAGGGTGGAGAGGGCTTTCTTT. As protein: CASSLVRVERAFF.

This sequence joins TRBV5-6 and TRBJ2-7; 7 bases map to TRBD1. V was pared by 4 bases and J by 2 bases, with 12 bases of the junction left unmatched. The CDR3 is 16 amino acids. Germline V gene data show CDR1 as SGHDT and CDR2 as YYEEEE. The CDR3 sequence: CASSHLTGTVPYEQYF. In DNA form, the CDR3 reads TGTGCCAGCAGCCACCTCACCGGGACAGTTCCCTACGAGCAGTACTTC.

The chain is built from TRBV18 and TRBJ2-1; the D is unclear. This CDR3 has 13 residues. Germline V gives CDR1 KGHSH, CDR2 LQKENI. Deletions cut 3 bases from V and 6 bases from J, with 9 bases between. For the CDR3, the DNA is TGTGCCAGCTCACCCCCCGCCTCCAATGAGCAGTTCTTC. Translated, it gives CASSPPASNEQFF.

The gene calls are TRBV15 and TRBJ1-1; TRBD1 is a possible D gene (5 bases). This CDR3 region has 15 residues. V lost 0 bases, J lost 3 bases, and 11 bases lay in between. The germline V gene has CDR1 LNHNV and CDR2 YYDKDF (reference sequence). The CDR3 nucleotides are TGTGCCACCAGCAGAGAAGGGACTTCCTACACTGAAGCTTTCTTT. As protein: CATSREGTSYTEAFF.

This clone occurred once. This chain uses TRBV5-1 with TRBJ2-2; TRBD1 agrees at 8 bases. Trimming removed 5 bases from V and 4 bases from J; junction bases left unmatched: 7. Germline lookup yields CDR1 SGHRS and CDR2 YFSETQ. This CDR3 has 15 residues. CDR3 loop: CASRGTGSATGELFF. The CDR3 bases are TGCGCCAGCAGGGGGACAGGATCGGCCACCGGGGAGCTGTTTTTT.